This entry concerns a single TCR beta chain. In its sample, this clonotype was seen many times. Its cognate antigen has yet to be identified. Per-base qualities were not stored, and no clone one base away is much larger. These data come from a study of T cells in Graves' hyperthyroidism and ophthalmopathy (dated by TCRdb to between 2017 and 2020). Concerning the study at large: Peripheral blood was collected at initial diagnosis, before any treatment. To identify distinguishing TCR V-J signatures, a discovery cohort of about 100 patients was used, comprising approximately 40 with Graves' ophthalmopathy and about 59 with stable Graves' hyperthyroidism. Whether ophthalmopathy could be predicted prospectively was tested in an independent validation cohort made up of under 20 hyperthyroidism patients plus 17 patients who later progressed to ophthalmopathy. The roughly 99 discovery patients were divided at random into training and test sets in a 7:3 ratio. The study also compared thyroid tissue and blood T-cell repertoires from roughly 6 Graves' hyperthyroidism patients. After sampling, hyperthyroidism patients received methimazole starting at 30 mg daily, and ophthalmopathy patients received high-dose intravenous methylprednisolone. TCR Vbeta CDR3 sequencing of 135 peripheral blood samples (over 40 ophthalmopathy, about 75 hyperthyroidism and approximately 17 progressor patients) is reported in the paper.

Points the paper makes about the study in general: In cross-validation, a model built on a 13 V-J signature told ophthalmopathy apart from stable hyperthyroidism with 87.88% sensitivity and 81% to 82% specificity, and in testing the same model reached 80%/75%. No statistical method was used to set the sample size in advance, and investigators knew the group allocation. In validation, the model predicted progression to ophthalmopathy with 60% to 71% sensitivity and around 72% specificity, a median of about 6 months before onset. Most expanded thyroid clonotypes (frequency above 0.001) were also detected in blood, suggesting blood repertoires may reflect thyroid immune responses.

In the ophthalmopathy patients, disease was moderately to severely active, with a Clinical Activity Score of 3 or more, a NOSPECS grade of 4 or more, and a duration of less than 3 months. Any patient with an uncontrolled infection, another autoimmune disease, pregnancy or lactation was excluded. Clinical symptoms, serum thyroxine and TRAb, thyroid ultrasound, and orbital computed tomography formed the basis for the diagnoses. Ficoll-Paque density gradient centrifugation was used to isolate PBMCs from around 10 ml of fresh peripheral blood. Total RNA was extracted using Trizol reagent, and RNA quality was assessed on an Agilent 2100 Bioanalyzer. The CDR3 runs 13 amino acids, cysteine and phenylalanine included. Just the 39-base CDR3 DNA is kept, in frame starting at base 1. Trimming takes 3 bases from V and 6 bases from J, and the germline ends sit 9 bases apart. CDR1 and CDR2 are drawn from the germline V gene: SGHAT, FQNNGV.

Amplification of TCR beta CDR3 regions was carried out from RNA transcripts. For the first round of RT-PCR on the TCR CDR3, the HTBI primer set was used together with the Qiagen OneStep RT-PCR kit. Libraries were constructed in a second round of multiplex PCR, after which size selection and purification were performed. The libraries were sequenced on an Illumina HiSeq2000 using paired-end 100 bp reads. The study's processing was this. Raw data were processed with SOAPnuke, discarding reads with adapters, uncalled bases, mean Phred below 15, or no exact constant-primer or identifier match. High-quality paired reads were merged with COPE v1.2.5, and unique nucleotide sequences were defined as clonotypes. MiTCR v1.1 was used to align clonotypes to the IMGT TRBV, TRBD and TRBJ reference segments. Only V-J combinations with frequency above 0.0001, covering roughly 99% of repertoires, were analysed. A TCS score was defined as the ratio between F50 (clonal expansion) and ExV (chaos), using BLOSUM62-based TCRdist between CDR3 peptides within each V-J. Welch's t-statistics and random forest reduced some 510 V-J features to fewer than 15, which were used in a naive Bayes classifier (R e1071). TCRdb reprocessing: public reads trimmed at Q25 with fastp, clones called with MiXCR, in-frame beta chains kept. Duplicate CDR3 protein sequences are folded into a single record with the most common DNA and genes. V and J calls and clone size were set by TCRdb, not the authors. The table for this sample lists about 250,000 distinct CDR3 sequences; about 20% of them were counted only once. The ten largest clones add up to approximately 60% of the sample.

The chain is encoded by TRBV11-2 joined to TRBJ2-1; the D gene is possibly TRBD1 or TRBD2, with 5 bases matching each. This receptor was identified in a man aged 25-40 years with Graves' ophthalmopathy. The sequencing input was blood. The DNA sequence is TGTGCCAGCAGCTTGGGACCCCGCAATGAGCAGTTCTTC. Its product reads: CASSLGPRNEQFF.